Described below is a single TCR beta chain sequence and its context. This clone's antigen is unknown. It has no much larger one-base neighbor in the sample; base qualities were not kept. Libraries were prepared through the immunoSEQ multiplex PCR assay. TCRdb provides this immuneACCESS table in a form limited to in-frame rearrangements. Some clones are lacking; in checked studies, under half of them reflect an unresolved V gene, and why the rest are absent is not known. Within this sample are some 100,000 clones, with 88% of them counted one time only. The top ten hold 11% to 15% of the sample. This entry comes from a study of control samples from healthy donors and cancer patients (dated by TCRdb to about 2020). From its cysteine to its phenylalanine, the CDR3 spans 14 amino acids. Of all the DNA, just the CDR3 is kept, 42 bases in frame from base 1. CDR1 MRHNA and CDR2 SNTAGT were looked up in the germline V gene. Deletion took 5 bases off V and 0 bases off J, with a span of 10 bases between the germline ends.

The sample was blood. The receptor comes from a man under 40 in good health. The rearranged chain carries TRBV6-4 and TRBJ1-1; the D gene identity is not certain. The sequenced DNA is TGTGCCAGCAGTCCCTCAGACATGAACACTGAAGCTTTCTTT. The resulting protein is CASSPSDMNTEAFF.